The text below deals with one T cell receptor (beta chain). The data derive from a study of T cell changes during pregnancy in multiple sclerosis. The table came from immunoSEQ multiplex PCR; TCRdb's copy has only in-frame clones and leaves some out. The sample holds about 30,000 clones; roughly 91% are singletons and the top ten take less than 0.55%. CDR1 is SQVTM and CDR2 is ANQGSEA in the germline V gene. There are 15 residues in the CDR3. Germline trimming cut 5 bases from V and 1 base from J; bases unmatched to any gene: 5. The J gene is TRBJ1-5, the V gene TRBV29-1; 10 bases match TRBD1. The receptor was derived from a female donor with multiple sclerosis, enrolled in a pregnancy study. The source was CD4+ T cells from peripheral blood mononuclear cells, collected after pregnancy. The CDR3 DNA sequence: TGCAGCGTTCGAGGGACAGGGGTGAGCAATCAGCCCCAGCATTTT. This encodes CSVRGTGVSNQPQHF.